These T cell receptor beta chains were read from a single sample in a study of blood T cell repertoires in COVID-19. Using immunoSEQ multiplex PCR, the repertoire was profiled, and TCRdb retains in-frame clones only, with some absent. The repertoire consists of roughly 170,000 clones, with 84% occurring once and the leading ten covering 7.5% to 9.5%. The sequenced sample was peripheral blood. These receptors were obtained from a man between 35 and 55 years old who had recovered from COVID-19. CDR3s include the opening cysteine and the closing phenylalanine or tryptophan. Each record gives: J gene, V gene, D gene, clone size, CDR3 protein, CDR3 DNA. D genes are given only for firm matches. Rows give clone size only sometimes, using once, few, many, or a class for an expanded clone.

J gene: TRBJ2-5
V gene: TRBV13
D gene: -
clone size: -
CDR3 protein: CASSPTQGPTETQYF
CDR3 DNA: TGTGCCAGCAGCCCGACGCAGGGGCCCACAGAGACCCAGTACTTC

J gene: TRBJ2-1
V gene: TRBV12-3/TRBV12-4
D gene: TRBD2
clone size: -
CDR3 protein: CASNSGLAGVKFF
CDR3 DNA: TGTGCCAGCAACTCAGGACTAGCGGGGGTGAAGTTCTTC

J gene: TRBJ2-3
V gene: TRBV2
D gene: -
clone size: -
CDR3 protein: CASSLEADTQYF
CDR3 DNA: TGTGCCAGCAGTCTAGAGGCAGATACGCAGTATTTT

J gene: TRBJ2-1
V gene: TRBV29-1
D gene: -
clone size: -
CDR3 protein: CSVRRQHNEQFF
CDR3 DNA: TGCAGCGTTCGAAGACAGCACAATGAGCAGTTCTTC

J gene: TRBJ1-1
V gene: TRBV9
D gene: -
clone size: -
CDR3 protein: CASSVRGENTEAFF
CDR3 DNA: TGTGCCAGCAGCGTAAGAGGTGAGAACACTGAAGCTTTCTTT

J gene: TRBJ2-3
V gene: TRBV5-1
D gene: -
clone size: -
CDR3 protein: CASSPGGEDTQYF
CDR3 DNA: TGCGCCAGCAGCCCTGGCGGGGAAGATACGCAGTATTTT

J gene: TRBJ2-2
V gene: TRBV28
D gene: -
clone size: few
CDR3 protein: CASAGKNTGELFF
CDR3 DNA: TGTGCCAGCGCGGGAAAGAACACCGGGGAGCTGTTTTTT

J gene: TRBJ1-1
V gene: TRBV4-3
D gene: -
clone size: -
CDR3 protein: CASSQDLIGGYRTLNTEAFF
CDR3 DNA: TGCGCCAGCAGCCAAGATTTGATCGGGGGGTACAGGACGCTGAACACTGAAGCTTTCTTT

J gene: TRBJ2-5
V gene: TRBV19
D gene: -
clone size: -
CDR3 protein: CASSAQGRQETQYF
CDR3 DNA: TGTGCCAGTAGTGCACAGGGGAGGCAAGAGACCCAGTACTTC

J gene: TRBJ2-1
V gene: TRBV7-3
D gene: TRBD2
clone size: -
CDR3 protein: CASSLKDGTSGYNEQFF
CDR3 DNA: TGTGCCAGCAGCCTGAAAGACGGGACTAGCGGCTACAATGAGCAGTTCTTC

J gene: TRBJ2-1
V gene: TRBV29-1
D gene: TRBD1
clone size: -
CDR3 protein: CSVVTGDRGPNEQFF
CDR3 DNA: TGCAGCGTTGTTACAGGGGACAGGGGTCCCAATGAGCAGTTCTTC

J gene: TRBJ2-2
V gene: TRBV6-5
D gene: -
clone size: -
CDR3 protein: CASKRTLITGELFF
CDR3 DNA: TGTGCCAGCAAAAGGACACTTATCACCGGGGAGCTGTTTTTT

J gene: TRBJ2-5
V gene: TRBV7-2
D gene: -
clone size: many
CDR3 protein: CASSFFEQTQYF
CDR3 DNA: TGTGCCAGCAGCTTTTTCGAGCAGACCCAGTACTTC

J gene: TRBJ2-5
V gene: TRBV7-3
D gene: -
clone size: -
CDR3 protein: CASSTQVEETQYF
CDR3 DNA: TGTGCCAGCAGCACACAGGTTGAAGAGACCCAGTACTTC

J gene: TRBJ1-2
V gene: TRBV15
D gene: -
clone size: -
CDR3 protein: CATSRPESYGYTF
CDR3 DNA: TGTGCCACCAGCAGACCCGAGAGCTATGGCTACACCTTC

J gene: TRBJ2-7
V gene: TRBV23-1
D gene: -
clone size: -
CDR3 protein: CASSQVGRRYTYEQYF
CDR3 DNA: TGCGCCAGCAGTCAGGTGGGGCGCCGGTATACCTACGAGCAGTACTTC

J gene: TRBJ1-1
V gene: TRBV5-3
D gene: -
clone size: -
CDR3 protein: CARSHPLQGWGTEAFF
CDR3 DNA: TGTGCCAGAAGCCACCCACTTCAGGGGTGGGGCACTGAAGCTTTCTTT

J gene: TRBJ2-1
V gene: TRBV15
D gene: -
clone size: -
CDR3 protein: CATSRDPLNEQFF
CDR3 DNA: TGTGCCACCAGCAGAGATCCCCTCAATGAGCAGTTCTTC

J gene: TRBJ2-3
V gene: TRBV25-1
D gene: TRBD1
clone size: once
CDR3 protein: CASGGGQGTATDTQYF
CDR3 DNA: TGTGCCAGCGGGGGGGGACAGGGGACCGCCACAGATACGCAGTATTTT

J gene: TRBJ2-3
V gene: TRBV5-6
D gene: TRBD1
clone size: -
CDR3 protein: CASSSRTGTDTQYF
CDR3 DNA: TGTGCCAGCAGCTCTCGGACAGGAACAGATACGCAGTATTTT

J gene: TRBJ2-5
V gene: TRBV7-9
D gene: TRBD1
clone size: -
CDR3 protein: CASSLNRGQETQYF
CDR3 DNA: TGTGCCAGCAGCTTGAACAGGGGGCAAGAGACCCAGTACTTC

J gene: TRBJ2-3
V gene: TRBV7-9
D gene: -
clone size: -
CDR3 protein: CASSFDRIILHTQYF
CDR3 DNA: TGTGCCAGCAGCTTCGACAGGATAATCCTTCATACGCAGTATTTT

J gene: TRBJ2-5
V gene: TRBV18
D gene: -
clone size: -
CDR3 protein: CASSPVEKETQYF
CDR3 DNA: TGTGCCAGCTCACCAGTAGAAAAAGAGACCCAGTACTTC

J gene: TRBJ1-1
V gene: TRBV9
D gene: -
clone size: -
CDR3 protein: CASSGGEENTEAFF
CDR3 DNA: TGTGCCAGCAGCGGGGGGGAGGAGAACACTGAAGCTTTCTTT

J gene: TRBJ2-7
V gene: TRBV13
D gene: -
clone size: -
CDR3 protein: CASSPAYEQYF
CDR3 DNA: TGTGCCAGCAGCCCGGCCTACGAGCAGTACTTC

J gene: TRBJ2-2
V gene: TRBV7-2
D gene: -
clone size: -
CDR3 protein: CASSFGGPNTGELFF
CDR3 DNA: TGTGCCAGCAGCTTCGGGGGGCCGAACACCGGGGAGCTGTTTTTT

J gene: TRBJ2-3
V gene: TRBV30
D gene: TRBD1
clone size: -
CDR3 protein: CAWSTGTGRADTQYF
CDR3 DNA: TGTGCCTGGAGTACCGGGACAGGGAGGGCAGATACGCAGTATTTT

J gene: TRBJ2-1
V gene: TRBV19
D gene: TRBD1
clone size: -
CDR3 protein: CASSRGQYNEQFF
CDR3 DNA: TGTGCCAGTAGTAGGGGACAGTACAATGAGCAGTTCTTC

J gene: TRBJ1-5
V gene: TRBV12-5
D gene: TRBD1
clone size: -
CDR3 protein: CASGQGNQPQHF
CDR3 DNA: TGTGCTAGCGGACAGGGCAATCAGCCCCAGCATTTT

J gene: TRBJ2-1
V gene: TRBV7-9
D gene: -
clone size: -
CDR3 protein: CASSLSNNEQFF
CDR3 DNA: TGTGCCAGCAGCTTATCCAACAATGAGCAGTTCTTC

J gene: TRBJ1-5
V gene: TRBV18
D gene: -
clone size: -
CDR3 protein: CASSPGAGNQPQHF
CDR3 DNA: TGTGCCAGCTCCCCGGGAGCCGGGAATCAGCCCCAGCATTTT

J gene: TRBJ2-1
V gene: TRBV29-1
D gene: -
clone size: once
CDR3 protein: CSGSGTGEDNEQFF
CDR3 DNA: TGCAGCGGATCCGGGACTGGGGAGGATAATGAGCAGTTCTTC

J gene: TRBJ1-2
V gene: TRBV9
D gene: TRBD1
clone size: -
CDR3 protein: CASSDRGQNGYTF
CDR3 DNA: TGTGCCAGCAGCGACAGGGGACAGAATGGCTACACCTTC

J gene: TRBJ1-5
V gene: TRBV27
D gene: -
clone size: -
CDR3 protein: CASSLGVRGNQPQHF
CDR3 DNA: TGTGCCAGCAGTTTAGGGGTCCGGGGGAATCAGCCCCAGCATTTT

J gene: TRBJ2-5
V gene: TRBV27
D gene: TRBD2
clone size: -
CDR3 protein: CASRTAGEGEETQYF
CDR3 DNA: TGTGCCAGCCGAACTGCGGGAGAAGGGGAAGAGACCCAGTACTTC

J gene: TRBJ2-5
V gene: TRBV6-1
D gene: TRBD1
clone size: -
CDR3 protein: CASSEVGQGWETQYF
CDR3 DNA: TGTGCCAGCAGTGAAGTCGGACAGGGGTGGGAGACCCAGTACTTC

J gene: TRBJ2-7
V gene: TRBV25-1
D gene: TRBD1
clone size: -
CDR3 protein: CASRGTGIPYEQYF
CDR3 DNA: TGTGCCAGCAGGGGGACAGGGATTCCCTACGAGCAGTACTTC

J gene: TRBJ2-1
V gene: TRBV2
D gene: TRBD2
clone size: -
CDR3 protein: CASSELAGSNEQFF
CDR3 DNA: TGTGCCAGCAGTGAACTAGCGGGCTCCAATGAGCAGTTCTTC

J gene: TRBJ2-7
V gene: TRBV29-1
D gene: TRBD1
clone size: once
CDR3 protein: CSVGDSLYEQYF
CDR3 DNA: TGCAGCGTCGGGGACAGCCTCTACGAGCAGTACTTC

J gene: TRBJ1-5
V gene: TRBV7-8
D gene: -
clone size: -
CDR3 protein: CASSETTGYSNQPQHF
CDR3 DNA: TGTGCCAGCAGCGAGACGACAGGCTATAGCAATCAGCCCCAGCATTTT

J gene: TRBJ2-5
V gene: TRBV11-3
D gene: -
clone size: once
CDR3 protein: CASSSLTTSWQTQYF
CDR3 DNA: TGTGCCAGCAGCTCCTTAACCACCAGTTGGCAGACCCAGTACTTC

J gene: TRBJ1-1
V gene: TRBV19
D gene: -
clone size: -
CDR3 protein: CASRGGGLGGEAFF
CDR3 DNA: TGTGCCAGTCGAGGCGGGGGCTTAGGTGGTGAAGCTTTCTTT

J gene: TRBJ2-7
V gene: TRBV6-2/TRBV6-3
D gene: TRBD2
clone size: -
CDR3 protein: CASSYGRAYEQYF
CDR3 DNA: TGTGCCAGCAGTTACGGGAGGGCCTACGAGCAGTACTTC

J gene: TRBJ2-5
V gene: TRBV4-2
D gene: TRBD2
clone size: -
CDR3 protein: CASSQEGGETQYF
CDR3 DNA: TGTGCCAGCAGCCAAGAGGGGGGGGAGACCCAGTACTTC

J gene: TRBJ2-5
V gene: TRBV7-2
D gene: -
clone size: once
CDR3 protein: CASSLLRSETQYF
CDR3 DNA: TGTGCCAGCAGCTTACTCCGGTCGGAGACCCAGTACTTC

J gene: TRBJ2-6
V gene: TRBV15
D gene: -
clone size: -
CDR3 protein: CATSRGGSSGANVLTF
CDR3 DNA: TGTGCCACCAGCAGAGGAGGGAGCTCTGGGGCCAACGTCCTGACTTTC

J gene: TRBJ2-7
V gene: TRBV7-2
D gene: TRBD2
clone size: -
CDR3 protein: CASSLAGGIYEQYF
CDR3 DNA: TGTGCCAGCAGCTTAGCGGGGGGGATCTACGAGCAGTACTTC

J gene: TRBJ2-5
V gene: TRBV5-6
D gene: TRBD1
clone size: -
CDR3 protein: CASSSFRDREGKETQYF
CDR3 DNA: TGTGCCAGCAGCTCTTTCCGGGACAGGGAAGGGAAAGAGACCCAGTACTTC

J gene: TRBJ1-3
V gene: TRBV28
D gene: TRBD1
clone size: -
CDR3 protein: CASSEGTASGNTIYF
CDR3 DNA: TGTGCCAGCAGCGAAGGGACAGCCTCTGGAAACACCATATATTTT

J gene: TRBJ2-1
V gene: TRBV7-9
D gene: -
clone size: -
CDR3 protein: CASSPLYNEQFF
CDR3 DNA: TGTGCCAGCAGCCCCTTGTACAATGAGCAGTTCTTC

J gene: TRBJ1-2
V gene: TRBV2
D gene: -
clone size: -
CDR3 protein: CASSPDSYGYTF
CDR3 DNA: TGTGCCAGCAGCCCGGACAGCTATGGCTACACCTTC

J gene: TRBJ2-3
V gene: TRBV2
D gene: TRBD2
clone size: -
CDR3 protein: CASEVGGPTDTQYF
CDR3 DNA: TGTGCCAGCGAAGTGGGAGGGCCCACAGATACGCAGTATTTT

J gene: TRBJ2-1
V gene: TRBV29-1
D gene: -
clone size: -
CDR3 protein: CSVDQGGNEQFF
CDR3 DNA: TGCAGCGTCGACCAGGGGGGCAATGAGCAGTTCTTC

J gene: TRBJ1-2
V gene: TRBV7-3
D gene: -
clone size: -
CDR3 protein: CASSPYQTGKSGYTF
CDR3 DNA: TGTGCCAGCAGCCCTTACCAGACAGGAAAGTCTGGCTACACCTTC

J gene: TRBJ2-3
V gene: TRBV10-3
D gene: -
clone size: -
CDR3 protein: CATTGSLTDTQYF
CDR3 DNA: TGTGCCACCACCGGGAGTTTGACAGATACGCAGTATTTT